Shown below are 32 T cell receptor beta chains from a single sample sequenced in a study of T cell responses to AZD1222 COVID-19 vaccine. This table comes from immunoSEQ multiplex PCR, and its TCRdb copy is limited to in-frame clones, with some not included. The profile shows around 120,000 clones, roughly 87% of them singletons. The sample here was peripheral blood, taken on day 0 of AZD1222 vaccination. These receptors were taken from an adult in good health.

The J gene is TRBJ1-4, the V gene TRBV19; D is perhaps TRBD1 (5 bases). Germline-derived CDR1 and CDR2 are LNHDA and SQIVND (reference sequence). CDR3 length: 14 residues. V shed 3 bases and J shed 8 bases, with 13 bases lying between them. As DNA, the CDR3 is TGTGCCAGTAGTATGTCGGGACGGCCCGAAAAACTGTTTTTT. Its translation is CASSMSGRPEKLFF.

The CDR3 sequence is CASSFGWQGILNEQFF. Written as DNA, the CDR3 is TGTGCCAGCAGCTTCGGTTGGCAGGGAATTCTCAATGAGCAGTTCTTC. This chain uses TRBV5-5 with TRBJ2-1; a possible D gene is TRBD1 (5 bases). This CDR3 is 16 amino acids long. V was shortened by 2 bases and J by 6 bases, with 18 bases between the two germline ends. Germline CDR1 SGHKS, CDR2 YYEKEE (reference sequence).

The CDR3 nucleotides are TGTGCCACCAGCTCACGTAATCCCGGGGCGGGCGCGAACACCGGGGAGCTGTTTTTT. Translating gives CATSSRNPGAGANTGELFF. This sequence joins TRBV15 and TRBJ2-2; D tentatively fits TRBD1 or TRBD2 (5 bases each). CDR1 is LNHNV and CDR2 is YYDKDF in the germline V gene (reference sequence). Between the trimmed V and J ends, which lost 5 bases and 0 bases, there was a span of 22 bases. The CDR3 contains 19 residues.

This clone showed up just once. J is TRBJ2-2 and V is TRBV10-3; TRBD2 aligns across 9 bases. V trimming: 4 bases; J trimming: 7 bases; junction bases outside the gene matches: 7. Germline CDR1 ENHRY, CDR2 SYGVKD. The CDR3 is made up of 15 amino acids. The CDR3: CAISGVAGVDGELFF. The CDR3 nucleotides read TGTGCCATCAGTGGGGTAGCGGGAGTGGACGGGGAGCTGTTTTTT.

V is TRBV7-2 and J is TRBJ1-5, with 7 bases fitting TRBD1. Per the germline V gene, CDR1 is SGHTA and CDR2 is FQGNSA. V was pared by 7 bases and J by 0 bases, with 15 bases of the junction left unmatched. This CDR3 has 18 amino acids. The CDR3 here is CASTVGWGRGSSNQPQHF. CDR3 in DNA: TGTGCCAGCACAGTAGGATGGGGCAGGGGGAGTAGCAATCAGCCCCAGCATTTT.

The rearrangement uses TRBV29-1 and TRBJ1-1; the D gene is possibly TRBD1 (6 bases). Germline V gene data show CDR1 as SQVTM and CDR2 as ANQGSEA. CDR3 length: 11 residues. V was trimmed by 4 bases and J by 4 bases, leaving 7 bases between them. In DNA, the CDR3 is TGCAGCGTTGTCAGGGGCACTGAAGCTTTCTTT. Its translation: CSVVRGTEAFF.

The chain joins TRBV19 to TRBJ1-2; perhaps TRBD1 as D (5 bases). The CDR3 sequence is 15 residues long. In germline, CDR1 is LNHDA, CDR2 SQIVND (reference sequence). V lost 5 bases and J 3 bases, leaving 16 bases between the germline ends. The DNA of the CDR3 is TGTGCCAGTAGTCCTCTGGGCGGAGGGGACTATGGCTACACCTTC. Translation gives CASSPLGGGDYGYTF.

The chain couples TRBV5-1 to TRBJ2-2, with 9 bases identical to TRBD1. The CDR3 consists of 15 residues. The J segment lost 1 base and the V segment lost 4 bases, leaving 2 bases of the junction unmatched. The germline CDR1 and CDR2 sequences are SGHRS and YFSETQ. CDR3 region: CASSDRGRNTGELFF. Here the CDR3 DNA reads TGCGCCAGCAGCGACAGGGGGAGGAACACCGGGGAGCTGTTTTTT.

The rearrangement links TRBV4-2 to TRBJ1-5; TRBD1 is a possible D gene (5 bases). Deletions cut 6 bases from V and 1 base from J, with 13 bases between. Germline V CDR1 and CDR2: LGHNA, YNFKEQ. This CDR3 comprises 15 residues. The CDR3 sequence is CASRLGAGSNQPQHF. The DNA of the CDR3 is TGTGCCAGCAGGCTTGGGGCGGGGAGCAATCAGCCCCAGCATTTT.

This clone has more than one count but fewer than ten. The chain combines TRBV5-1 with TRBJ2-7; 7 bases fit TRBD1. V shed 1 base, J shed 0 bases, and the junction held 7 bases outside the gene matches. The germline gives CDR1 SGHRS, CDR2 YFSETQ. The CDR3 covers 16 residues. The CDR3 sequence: CASSLNSGTASYEQYF. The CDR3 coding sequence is TGCGCCAGCAGCTTGAACTCAGGGACAGCCTCCTACGAGCAGTACTTC. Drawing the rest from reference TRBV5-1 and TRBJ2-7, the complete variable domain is KAGVTQTPRYLIKTRGQQVTLSCSPISGHRSVSWYQQTPGQGLQFLFEYFSETQRNKGNFPGRFSGRQFSNSRSEMNVSTLELGDSALYLCASSLNSGTASYEQYFGPGTRLTVT.

CDR3 loop: CAWSKNSRGTEAFF. The CDR3 DNA sequence: TGTGCCTGGAGTAAAAATTCCAGGGGCACTGAAGCTTTCTTT. The V call is TRBV30, the J call TRBJ1-1, with a tentative D call TRBD1 (6 bases). This CDR3 region has 14 residues. Trimming left V 2 bases short and J 4 bases short, with 14 bases between. Germline CDR1 reads GTSNPN; CDR2 reads SVGIG (reference sequence).

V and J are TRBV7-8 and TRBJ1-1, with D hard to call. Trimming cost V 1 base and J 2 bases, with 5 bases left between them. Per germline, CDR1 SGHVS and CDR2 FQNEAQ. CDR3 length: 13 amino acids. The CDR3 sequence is CASSLVRNTEAFF. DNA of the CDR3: TGTGCCAGCAGCTTAGTCAGAAACACTGAAGCTTTCTTT.

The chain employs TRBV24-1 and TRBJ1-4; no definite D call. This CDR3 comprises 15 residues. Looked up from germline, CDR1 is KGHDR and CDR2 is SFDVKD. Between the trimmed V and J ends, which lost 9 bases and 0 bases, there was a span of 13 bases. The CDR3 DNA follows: TGTGCCACCTCTATCTGGACGACAACTAATGAAAAACTGTTTTTT. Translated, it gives CATSIWTTTNEKLFF.

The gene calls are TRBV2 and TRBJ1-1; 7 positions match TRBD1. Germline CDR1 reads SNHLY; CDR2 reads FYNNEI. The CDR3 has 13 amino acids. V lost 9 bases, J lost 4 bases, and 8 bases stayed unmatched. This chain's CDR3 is CARLVAGGTEAFF. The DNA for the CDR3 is TGTGCCAGACTCGTGGCAGGGGGCACTGAAGCTTTCTTT.

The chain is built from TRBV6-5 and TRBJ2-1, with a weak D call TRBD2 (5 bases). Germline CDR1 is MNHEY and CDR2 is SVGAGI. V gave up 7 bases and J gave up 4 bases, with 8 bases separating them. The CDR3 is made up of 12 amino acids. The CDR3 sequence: CASTGLYNEQFF. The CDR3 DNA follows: TGTGCCAGCACCGGACTTTACAATGAGCAGTTCTTC.

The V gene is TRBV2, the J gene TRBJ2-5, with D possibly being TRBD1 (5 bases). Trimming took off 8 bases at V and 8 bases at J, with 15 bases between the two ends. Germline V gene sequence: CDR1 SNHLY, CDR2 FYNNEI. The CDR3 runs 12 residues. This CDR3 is CASGAGLGTQYF. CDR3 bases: TGTGCCAGCGGGGCAGGGCTAGGAACCCAGTACTTC.

The CDR3 DNA sequence: TGCGCCAGCAGCTTGAAAATGGAAAGCGGCTACACCTTC. Its translation: CASSLKMESGYTF. The rearrangement links TRBV5-1 to TRBJ1-2; D is unclear. CDR1 and CDR2 (germline): SGHRS, YFSETQ. This CDR3 has 13 residues. V was clipped by 1 base and J by 8 bases, with 12 bases between them.

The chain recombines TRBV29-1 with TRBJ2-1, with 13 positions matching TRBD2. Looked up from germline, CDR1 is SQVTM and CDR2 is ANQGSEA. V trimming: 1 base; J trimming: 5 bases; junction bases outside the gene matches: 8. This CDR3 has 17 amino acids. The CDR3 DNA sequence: TGCAGCGTTGAAGGGGGACTAGCGGGACTCCAGGACAATGAGCAGTTCTTC. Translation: CSVEGGLAGLQDNEQFF.

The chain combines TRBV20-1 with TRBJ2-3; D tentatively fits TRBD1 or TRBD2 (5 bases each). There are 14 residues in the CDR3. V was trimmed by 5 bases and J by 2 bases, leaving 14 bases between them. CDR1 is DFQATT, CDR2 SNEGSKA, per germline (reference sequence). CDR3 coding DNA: TGCAGTGCTCGTGCAGGGAGTAACACAGATACGCAGTATTTT. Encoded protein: CSARAGSNTDTQYF.

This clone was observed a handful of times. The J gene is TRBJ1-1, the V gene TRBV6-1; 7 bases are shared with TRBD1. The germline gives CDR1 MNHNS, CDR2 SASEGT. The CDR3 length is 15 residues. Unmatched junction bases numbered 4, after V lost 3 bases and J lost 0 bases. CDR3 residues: CASSEGQPMNTEAFF. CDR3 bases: TGTGCCAGCAGTGAGGGACAGCCGATGAACACTGAAGCTTTCTTT.

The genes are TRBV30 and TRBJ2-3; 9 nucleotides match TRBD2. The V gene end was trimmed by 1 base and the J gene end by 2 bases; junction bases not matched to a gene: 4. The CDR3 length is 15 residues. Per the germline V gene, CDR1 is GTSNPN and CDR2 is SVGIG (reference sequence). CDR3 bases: TGTGCCTGGAGTGGGACTAGCGTATTCACAGATACGCAGTATTTT. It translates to CAWSGTSVFTDTQYF. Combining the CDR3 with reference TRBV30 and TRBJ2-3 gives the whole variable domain SQTIHQWPATLVQPVGSPLSLECTVEGTSNPNLYWYRQAAGRGLQLLFYSVGIGQISSEVPQNLSASRPQDRQFILSSKKLLLSDSGFYLCAWSGTSVFTDTQYFGPGTRLTVL.

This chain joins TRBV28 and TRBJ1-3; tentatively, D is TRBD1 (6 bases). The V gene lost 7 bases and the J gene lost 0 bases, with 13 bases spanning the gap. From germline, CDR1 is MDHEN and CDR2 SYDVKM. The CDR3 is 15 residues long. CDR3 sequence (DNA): TGTGCCAGCACCGGTGGCAGGGGCTCTGGAAACACCATATATTTT. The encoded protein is CASTGGRGSGNTIYF.

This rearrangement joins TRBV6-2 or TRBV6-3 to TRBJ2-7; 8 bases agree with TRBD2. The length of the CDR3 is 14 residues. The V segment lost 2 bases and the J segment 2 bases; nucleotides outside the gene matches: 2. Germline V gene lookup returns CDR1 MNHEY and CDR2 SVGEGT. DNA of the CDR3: TGTGCCAGCAGTTACAGCGGGAGTGCCTACGAGCAGTACTTC. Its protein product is CASSYSGSAYEQYF.

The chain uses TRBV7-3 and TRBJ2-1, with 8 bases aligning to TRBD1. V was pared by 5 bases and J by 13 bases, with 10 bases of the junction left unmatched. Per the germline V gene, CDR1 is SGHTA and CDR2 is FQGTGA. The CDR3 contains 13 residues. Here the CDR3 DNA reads TGTGCCAGCAGCACTCAAGACAGGGGCGCCCAGTTCTTC. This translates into CASSTQDRGAQFF.

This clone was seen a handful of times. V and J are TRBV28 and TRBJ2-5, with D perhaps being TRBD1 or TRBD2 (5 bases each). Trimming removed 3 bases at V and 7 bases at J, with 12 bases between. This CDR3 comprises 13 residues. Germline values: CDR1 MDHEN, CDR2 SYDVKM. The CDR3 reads CASSFGDRGTQYF. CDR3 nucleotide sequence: TGTGCCAGCAGTTTTGGGGACCGTGGGACCCAGTACTTC.

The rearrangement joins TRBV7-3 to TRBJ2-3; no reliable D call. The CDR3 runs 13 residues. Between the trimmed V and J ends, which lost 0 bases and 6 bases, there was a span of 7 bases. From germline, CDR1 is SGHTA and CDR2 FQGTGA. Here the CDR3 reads CASSLTFRDTQYF. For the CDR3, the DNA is TGTGCCAGCAGCTTAACTTTTAGGGATACGCAGTATTTT.

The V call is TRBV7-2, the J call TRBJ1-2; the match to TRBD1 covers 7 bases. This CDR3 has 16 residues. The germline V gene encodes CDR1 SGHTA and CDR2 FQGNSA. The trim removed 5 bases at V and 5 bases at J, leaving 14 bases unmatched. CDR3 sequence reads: CASSPIIGDSAYGYTF. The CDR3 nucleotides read TGTGCCAGCAGCCCAATAATAGGGGACAGTGCTTATGGCTACACCTTC.

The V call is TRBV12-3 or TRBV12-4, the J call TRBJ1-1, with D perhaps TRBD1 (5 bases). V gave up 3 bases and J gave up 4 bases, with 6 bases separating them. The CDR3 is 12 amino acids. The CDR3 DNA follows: TGTGCCAGCAGTTTCGGGGGCACTGAAGCTTTCTTT. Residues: CASSFGGTEAFF.

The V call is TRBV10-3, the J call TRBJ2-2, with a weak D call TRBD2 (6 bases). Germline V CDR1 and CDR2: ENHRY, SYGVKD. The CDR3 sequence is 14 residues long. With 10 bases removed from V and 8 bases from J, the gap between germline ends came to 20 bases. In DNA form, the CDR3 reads TGTGCCACCACAGCGGGCTCTCGCATGGGGGAGCTGTTTTTT. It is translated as CATTAGSRMGELFF.

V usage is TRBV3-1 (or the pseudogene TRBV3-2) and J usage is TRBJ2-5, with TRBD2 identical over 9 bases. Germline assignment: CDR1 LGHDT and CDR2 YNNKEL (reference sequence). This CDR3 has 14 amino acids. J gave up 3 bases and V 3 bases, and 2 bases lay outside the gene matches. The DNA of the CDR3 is TGTGCCAGCAGCCATGTAGCGGGAGAAGAGACCCAGTACTTC. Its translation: CASSHVAGEETQYF.

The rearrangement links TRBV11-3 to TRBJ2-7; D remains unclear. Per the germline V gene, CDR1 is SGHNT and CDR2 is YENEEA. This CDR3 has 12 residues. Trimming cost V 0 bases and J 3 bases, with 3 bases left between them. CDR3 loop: CASSLDGYEQYF. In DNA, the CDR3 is TGTGCCAGCAGCTTAGATGGCTACGAGCAGTACTTC. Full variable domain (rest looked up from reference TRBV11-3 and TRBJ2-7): EAGVVQSPRYKIIEKKQPVAFWCNPISGHNTLYWYLQNLGQGPELLIRYENEEAVDDSQLPKDRFSAERLKGVDSTLKIQPAELGDSAVYLCASSLDGYEQYFGPGTRLTVT.

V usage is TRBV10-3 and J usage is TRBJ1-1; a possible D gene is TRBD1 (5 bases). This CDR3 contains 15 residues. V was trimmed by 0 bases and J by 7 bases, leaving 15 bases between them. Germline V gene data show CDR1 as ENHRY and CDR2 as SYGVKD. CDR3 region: CAISESRKGVDEAFF. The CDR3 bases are TGTGCCATCAGTGAGTCGAGGAAAGGGGTCGATGAAGCTTTCTTT.